This T cell receptor (beta chain) was documented in a study of shared clonotypes between healthy human individuals. Looked up from germline, CDR1 is MGHRA and CDR2 is YSYEKL. Trimming pared 0 bases from V and 4 bases from J, leaving 4 bases between. The CDR3 totals 12 residues. As concerns this clone: The sample has other DNA sequences that encode this CDR3 too.

Repertoires were generated with immunoSEQ multiplex PCR, while TCRdb's copy carries only in-frame clones and drops some. The sample records around 1.9 million clones, 90% to 95% being singletons. Naive CD8 cells lacked CD45RO and underwent positive selection for CCR7, leaving out terminally differentiated effector memory CD45RA+ cells. Those who donated were healthy HIV-negative adults, with no recent acute infections or vaccinations reported. This TCR came from a man in his late teens or twenties in good health. Some clones in this sample may be carry-over from other donors' samples. Sequencing was done on a sample of naive CD8+ T cells from PBMCs. The chain has TRBV4-1 and TRBJ2-7; D unresolved. DNA of the CDR3: TGCGCCAGCAGCCAAGATAGGTACGAGCAGTACTTC. Translating gives CASSQDRYEQYF.